What follows are 13 T cell receptor beta chains derived from one specimen sequenced in a study of T-cell memory formation after mild COVID-19. From the 5' RACE reads, TCRdb called clonotypes with MiXCR, one entry per CDR3 protein. The profile covers some 450,000 distinct CDR3 sequences, with 20% appearing a single time and around 8.4% taken by the ten largest. Sequences were obtained from PBMCs or a T cell subset sorted from them (not recorded which). Every receptor here comes from an adult woman who had mild COVID-19 (a few samples of this study predate the infection). Cell type and time point are not known.

CDR3 coding DNA: TGTGCCAGCAGCTTATTGGGTAGCAATCAGCCCCAGCATTTT. Its protein product is CASSLLGSNQPQHF. This rearrangement joins TRBV7-9 to TRBJ1-5; no clear D gene. This CDR3 comprises 14 residues. CDR1 and CDR2 from the germline V gene are SEHNR and FQNEAQ (reference sequence). V was shortened by 2 bases and J by 0 bases, with 5 bases between the two germline ends.

The chain carries TRBV9 and TRBJ1-4, with a tentative D call TRBD1 (5 bases). V lost 0 bases, J lost 5 bases, and 11 bases lay in between. Germline values: CDR1 SGDLS, CDR2 YYNGEE. The CDR3 loop spans 15 amino acids. The CDR3, as DNA: TGTGCCAGCAGCGTAGGGGGCAGGAAGAATGAAAAACTGTTTTTT. Protein: CASSVGGRKNEKLFF.

This chain uses TRBV5-1 with TRBJ1-5; 11 nucleotides match TRBD1. The junction had 2 bases not matched to a gene; V was cut back by 0 bases and J by 6 bases. The germline CDR1 and CDR2 sequences are SGHRS and YFSETQ. The CDR3 sequence is 15 residues long. CDR3 loop: CASSLDGTGGQPQHF. Here the CDR3 DNA reads TGCGCCAGCAGCTTGGACGGGACAGGGGGTCAGCCCCAGCATTTT.

The CDR3 loop is CASSFSLDTGSYEQYF. The DNA for the CDR3 is TGTGCCAGCAGTTTTTCGTTGGACACCGGCTCCTACGAGCAGTACTTC. V gene TRBV12-3 or TRBV12-4 combines with J gene TRBJ2-7, with D possibly matching TRBD1 (5 bases). V lost 3 bases to trimming and J lost 0 bases, with 15 bases between them. The CDR3 contains 16 residues.

This sequence joins TRBV7-2 and TRBJ2-4; 8 bases align to TRBD2. In germline, CDR1 is SGHTA, CDR2 FQGNSA. This CDR3 contains 17 residues. V dropped 5 bases and J dropped 0; count of bases not matched to a gene: 9. CDR3 in amino acids: CASSARGGLLAKNIQYF. The DNA for the CDR3 is TGTGCCAGCAGCGCCCGGGGGGGATTACTAGCCAAAAACATTCAGTACTTC.

The table lists this clonotype with a few counts. V is TRBV12-3 or TRBV12-4 and J is TRBJ1-1; 7 nucleotides match TRBD1. The V gene end was trimmed by 7 bases and the J gene end by 4 bases; junction bases not matched to a gene: 9. The CDR3 runs to 14 residues. CDR3 sequence: CASILDRVVTEAFF. The CDR3 coding sequence is TGTGCCAGCATCCTCGACAGGGTGGTCACTGAAGCTTTCTTT.

The chain uses TRBV10-3 and TRBJ2-1; a weak D match, TRBD1 (6 bases). Germline CDR1 and CDR2: ENHRY and SYGVKD. The CDR3 contains 13 residues. V gave up 8 bases and J gave up 8 bases, with 16 bases separating them. The chain's CDR3 is CAISEIQGYEQFF. CDR3 nucleotide sequence: TGTGCCATCTCTGAAATCCAGGGGTATGAGCAGTTCTTC.

This clonotype was picked up a small number of times. The V and J genes are TRBV7-2 and TRBJ1-2; D remains ambiguous. The germline V gene encodes CDR1 SGHTA and CDR2 FQGNSA. V was trimmed by 0 bases and J by 8 bases, leaving 13 bases between them. The CDR3 has 14 amino acids. The CDR3 DNA follows: TGTGCCAGCAGCTTAGCTTCGGGAGGGTCGGGCTACACCTTC. Amino acid sequence: CASSLASGGSGYTF.

The chain is built from TRBV7-6 and TRBJ1-1; 8 bases align to TRBD1. This CDR3 spans 15 amino acids. CDR1 and CDR2 (germline): SGHVS, FNYEAQ. The V and J ends lost 4 bases and 8 bases, in that order; junction bases with no gene match: 12. The CDR3 nucleotides are TGTGCCAGCAGCTGGTCAGGGGGCGCGAGGGCAGAAGCTTTCTTT. Translation: CASSWSGGARAEAFF.

Regarding this clonotype: Germline is not matched at one junction end, which may reflect a read error. The chain is built from TRBV20-1 and TRBJ2-3; no firm D call. Germline V lookup: CDR1 DFQATT, CDR2 SNEGSKA (reference sequence). This CDR3 has 13 residues. The CDR3 nucleotides read TGCAGTGCTAGAGGTGGTAGCAAAGATACGCAGTATTTT. Its protein product is CSARGGSKDTQYF.

This clonotype was found a few times. V and J are TRBV3-1 and TRBJ2-1; D is perhaps TRBD2 (6 bases). The CDR3 extends over 18 amino acids. Germline V gene sequence: CDR1 LGHDT, CDR2 YNNKEL (reference sequence). The ends were cut back, 0 bases at V and 0 bases at J, with 15 bases in the middle. The CDR3 spells CASSQDFPGGFSYNEQFF. CDR3 nucleotide sequence: TGTGCCAGCAGCCAAGATTTTCCCGGGGGATTCTCCTACAATGAGCAGTTCTTC.

This clonotype occurred many times. This rearrangement joins TRBV20-1 to TRBJ1-2; TRBD1 agrees at 7 bases. Germline V gene lookup returns CDR1 DFQATT and CDR2 SNEGSKA (reference sequence). This CDR3 spans 13 amino acids. This chain's CDR3 is CSAEGGIGYGYTF. In DNA form, the CDR3 reads TGCAGCGCGGAAGGGGGCATCGGCTATGGCTACACCTTC.

Only a few counts were recorded for this clonotype. The chain links TRBV18 to TRBJ2-7, with 10 bases aligning to TRBD1. In germline, CDR1 is KGHSH, CDR2 LQKENI. This CDR3 comprises 15 residues. The V gene end was trimmed by 5 bases and the J gene end by 3 bases; junction bases not matched to a gene: 7. The CDR3 sequence is CASSTGQGVVYEQYF. The DNA of the CDR3 is TGTGCCAGCTCAACAGGACAGGGGGTTGTCTACGAGCAGTACTTC.